This T cell receptor (beta chain) was retrieved from a study of blood T cell repertoires in COVID-19. Background on the study: Nucleic acid was either cDNA or gDNA, and it came from T cells, B-cell-depleted T cells, or PBMCs.

Trimming took 1 base from V and 6 from J, leaving 9 bases between them. CDR1 and CDR2 from the germline V gene are LGHNA and YNFKEQ. This CDR3 is built from 13 residues. Data came from immunoSEQ multiplex PCR; TCRdb stores just in-frame clones and leaves some out. The repertoire holds about 39,000 clones, with about 89% as singletons. Source material: peripheral blood. The gene calls are TRBV4-2 and TRBJ1-1; D unclear. The TCR sequence derives from a man aged 50 or older with active COVID-19. This CDR3 reads CASSQGREAEAFF. CDR3 nucleotide sequence: TGTGCCAGCAGCCAAGGTCGGGAGGCTGAAGCTTTCTTT.